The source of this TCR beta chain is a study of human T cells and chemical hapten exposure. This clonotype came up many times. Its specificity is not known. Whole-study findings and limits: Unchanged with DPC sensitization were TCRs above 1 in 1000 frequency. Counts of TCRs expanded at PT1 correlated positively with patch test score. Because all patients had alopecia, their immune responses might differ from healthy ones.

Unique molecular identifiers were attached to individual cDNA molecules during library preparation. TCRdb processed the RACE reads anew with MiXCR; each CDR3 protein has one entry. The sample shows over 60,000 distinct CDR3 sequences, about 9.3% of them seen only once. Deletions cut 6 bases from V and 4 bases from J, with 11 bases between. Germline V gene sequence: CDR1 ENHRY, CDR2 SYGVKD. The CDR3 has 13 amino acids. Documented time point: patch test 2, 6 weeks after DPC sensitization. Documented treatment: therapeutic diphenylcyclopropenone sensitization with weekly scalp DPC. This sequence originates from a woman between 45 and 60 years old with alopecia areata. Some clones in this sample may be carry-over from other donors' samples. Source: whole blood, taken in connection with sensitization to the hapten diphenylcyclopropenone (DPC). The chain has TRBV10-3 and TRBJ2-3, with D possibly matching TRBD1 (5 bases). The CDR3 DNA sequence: TGTGCCATCAGAAGGGGTTGGGCAGATACGCAGTATTTT. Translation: CAIRRGWADTQYF.